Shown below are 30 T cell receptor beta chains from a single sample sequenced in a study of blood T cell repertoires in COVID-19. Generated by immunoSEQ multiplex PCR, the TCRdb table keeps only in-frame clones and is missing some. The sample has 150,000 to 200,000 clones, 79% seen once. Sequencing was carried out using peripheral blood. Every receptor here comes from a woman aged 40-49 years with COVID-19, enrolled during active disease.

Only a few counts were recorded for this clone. The CDR3 coding sequence is TGTGCCACCAGCAGAGATCACTACGAGCAGTACTTC. It is translated as CATSRDHYEQYF. This sequence joins TRBV15 and TRBJ2-7; no clear D gene. With 0 bases removed from V and 3 bases from J, the gap between germline ends came to 3 bases. The CDR3 has 12 residues. CDR1 is LNHNV, CDR2 YYDKDF, per germline (reference sequence).

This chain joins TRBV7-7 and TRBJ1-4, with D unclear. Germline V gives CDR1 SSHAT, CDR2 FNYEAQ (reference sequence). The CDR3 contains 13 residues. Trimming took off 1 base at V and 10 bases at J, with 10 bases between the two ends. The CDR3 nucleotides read TGTGCCAGCAGCTTAGGGGAGCGGGGAAAACTGTTTTTT. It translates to CASSLGERGKLFF.

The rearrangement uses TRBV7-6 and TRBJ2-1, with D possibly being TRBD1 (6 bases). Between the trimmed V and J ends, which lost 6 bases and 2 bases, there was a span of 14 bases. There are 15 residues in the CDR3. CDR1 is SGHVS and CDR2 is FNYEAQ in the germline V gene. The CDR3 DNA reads TGTGCCAGCAGATCCAGGGGCAATCCCTACAATGAGCAGTTCTTC. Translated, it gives CASRSRGNPYNEQFF.

CDR3 DNA sequence: TGTGCCACCAGCAGAAACGGACTGAGAACCGGGGAGCTGTTTTTT. This translates into CATSRNGLRTGELFF. The gene calls are TRBV15 and TRBJ2-2; possible D gene TRBD2, 5 bases. The CDR3 is 15 amino acids. V was pared by 2 bases and J by 5 bases, with 12 bases between. Germline V lookup: CDR1 LNHNV, CDR2 YYDKDF (reference sequence).

The CDR3 here is CASSRGVVEATGELFF. DNA for the CDR3: TGTGCCAGCAGCCGGGGGGTGGTAGAGGCCACCGGGGAGCTGTTTTTT. The J gene is TRBJ2-2, the V gene TRBV6-6; TRBD2 matches 7 bases. This CDR3 comprises 16 residues. Trimming took 6 bases from V and 4 from J; bases not matched to a gene: 11. Germline V gene lookup returns CDR1 MNHNY and CDR2 SVGAGI (reference sequence).

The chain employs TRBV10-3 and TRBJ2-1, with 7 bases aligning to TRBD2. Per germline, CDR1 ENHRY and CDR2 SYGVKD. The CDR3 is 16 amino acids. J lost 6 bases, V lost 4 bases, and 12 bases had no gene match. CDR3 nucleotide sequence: TGTGCCATCAGTGGGGGAGCGGGACTTTCGGGCAATGAGCAGTTCTTC. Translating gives CAISGGAGLSGNEQFF.

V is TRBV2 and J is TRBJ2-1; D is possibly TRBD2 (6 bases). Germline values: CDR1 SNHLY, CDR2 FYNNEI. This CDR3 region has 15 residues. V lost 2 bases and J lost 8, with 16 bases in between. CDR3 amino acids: CASSEPSGVRDEQFF. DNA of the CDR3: TGTGCCAGCAGTGAACCCTCGGGAGTCCGGGATGAGCAGTTCTTC.

The CDR3 loop is CASSVGGQSSYEQYF. The CDR3 DNA reads as TGTGCCAGCAGCGTAGGGGGCCAGAGCTCCTACGAGCAGTACTTC. The V and J genes are TRBV9 and TRBJ2-7, with D possibly TRBD1 on 5 matching bases. The CDR3 covers 15 residues. CDR1 is SGDLS, CDR2 YYNGEE, per germline. The V end lost 0 bases, the J end lost 0 bases, and 10 bases lay between the germline ends.

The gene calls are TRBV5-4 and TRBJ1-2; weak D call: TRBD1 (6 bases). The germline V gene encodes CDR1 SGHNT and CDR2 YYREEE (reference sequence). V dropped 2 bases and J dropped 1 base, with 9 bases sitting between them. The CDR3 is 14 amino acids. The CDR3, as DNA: TGTGCCAGCAGCTTCGGACAGATTAACTATGGCTACACCTTC. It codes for CASSFGQINYGYTF.

The CDR3 DNA reads as TGTGCCAGCAGCCCCTGGACTAGCGGGATCCAAGAGACCCAGTACTTC. As protein: CASSPWTSGIQETQYF. The rearrangement uses TRBV3-1 (or the pseudogene TRBV3-2) and TRBJ2-5; TRBD2 matches at 12 bases. CDR3 length: 16 amino acids. The trim removed 4 bases at V and 1 base at J, leaving 4 bases unmatched. Germline CDR1 reads LGHDT; CDR2 reads YNNKEL (reference sequence).

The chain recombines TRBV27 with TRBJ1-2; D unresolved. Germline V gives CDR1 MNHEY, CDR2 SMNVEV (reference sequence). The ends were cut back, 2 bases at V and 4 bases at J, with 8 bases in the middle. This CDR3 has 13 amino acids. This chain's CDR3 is CASSLVHGYGYTF. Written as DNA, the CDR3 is TGTGCCAGCAGTTTAGTCCACGGCTATGGCTACACCTTC.

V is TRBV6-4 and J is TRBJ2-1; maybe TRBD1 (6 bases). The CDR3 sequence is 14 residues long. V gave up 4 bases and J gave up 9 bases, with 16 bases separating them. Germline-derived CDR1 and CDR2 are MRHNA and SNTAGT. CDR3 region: CASSARGDTGEQFF. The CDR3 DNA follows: TGTGCCAGCAGTGCCAGGGGAGACACGGGTGAGCAGTTCTTC.

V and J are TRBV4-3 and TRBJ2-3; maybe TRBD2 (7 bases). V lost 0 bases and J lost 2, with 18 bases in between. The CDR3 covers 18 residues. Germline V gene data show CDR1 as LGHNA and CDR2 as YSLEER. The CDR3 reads CASSQDPLGGVITDTQYF. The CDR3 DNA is TGCGCCAGCAGCCAAGACCCCTTAGGGGGGGTGATCACAGATACGCAGTATTTT.

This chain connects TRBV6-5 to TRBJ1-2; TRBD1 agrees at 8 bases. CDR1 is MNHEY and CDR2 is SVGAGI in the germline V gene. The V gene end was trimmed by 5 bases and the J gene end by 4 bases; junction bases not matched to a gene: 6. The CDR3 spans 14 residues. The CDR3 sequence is CASSTGTGRYGYTF. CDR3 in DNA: TGTGCCAGCAGTACCGGGACAGGACGCTATGGCTACACCTTC.

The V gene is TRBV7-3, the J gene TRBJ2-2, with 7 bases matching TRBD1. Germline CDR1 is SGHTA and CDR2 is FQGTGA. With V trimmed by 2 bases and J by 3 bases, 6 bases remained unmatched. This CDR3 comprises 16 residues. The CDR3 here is CASSLGATGYTGELFF. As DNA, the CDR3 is TGTGCCAGCAGCTTAGGGGCGACAGGGTACACCGGGGAGCTGTTTTTT.

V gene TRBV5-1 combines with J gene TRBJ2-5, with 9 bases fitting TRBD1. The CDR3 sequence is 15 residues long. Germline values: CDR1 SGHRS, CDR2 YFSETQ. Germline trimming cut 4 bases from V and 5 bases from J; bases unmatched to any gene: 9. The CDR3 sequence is CASSILQGAGETQYF. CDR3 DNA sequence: TGCGCCAGCAGCATCTTACAGGGGGCTGGGGAGACCCAGTACTTC.

The CDR3 DNA reads TGTGCCAGCAGCCCCCGGGACAGCTATGGCTACACCTTC. Protein: CASSPRDSYGYTF. The rearrangement links TRBV5-4 to TRBJ1-2; TRBD1 aligns across 7 bases. V lost 4 bases and J lost 4; bases outside the gene matches: 4. The germline V gene encodes CDR1 SGHNT and CDR2 YYREEE (reference sequence). This CDR3 region has 13 residues. Combining the CDR3 with reference TRBV5-4 and TRBJ1-2 gives the whole variable domain ETGVTQSPTHLIKTRGQQVTLRCSSQSGHNTVSWYQQALGQGPQFIFQYYREEENGRGNFPPRFSGLQFPNYSSELNVNALELDDSALYLCASSPRDSYGYTFGSGTRLTVV.

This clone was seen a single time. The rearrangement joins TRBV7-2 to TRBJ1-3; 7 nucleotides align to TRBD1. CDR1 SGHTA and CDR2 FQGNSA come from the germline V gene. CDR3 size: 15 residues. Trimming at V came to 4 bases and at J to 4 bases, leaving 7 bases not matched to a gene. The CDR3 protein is CASSSSQGGGNTIYF. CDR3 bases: TGTGCCAGCAGCTCATCCCAGGGGGGCGGAAACACCATATATTTT.

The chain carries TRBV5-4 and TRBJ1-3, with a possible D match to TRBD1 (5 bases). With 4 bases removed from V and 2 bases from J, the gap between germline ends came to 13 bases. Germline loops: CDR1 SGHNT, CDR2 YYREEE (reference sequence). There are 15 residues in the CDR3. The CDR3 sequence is CASSTPGGAGNTIYF. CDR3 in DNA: TGTGCCAGCAGCACCCCCGGAGGGGCTGGAAACACCATATATTTT.

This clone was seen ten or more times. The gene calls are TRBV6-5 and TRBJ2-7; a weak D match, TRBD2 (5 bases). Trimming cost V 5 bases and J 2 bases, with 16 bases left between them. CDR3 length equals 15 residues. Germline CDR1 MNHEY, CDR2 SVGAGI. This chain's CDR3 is CASSLGVSIPYEQYF. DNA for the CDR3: TGTGCCAGCAGTCTCGGGGTCTCAATTCCCTACGAGCAGTACTTC.

This CDR3 reads CASSLNSAGGRGQPQHF. The CDR3 region has the DNA TGTGCCAGCAGCTTAAATAGCGCAGGGGGGAGAGGCCAGCCCCAGCATTTT. The chain has TRBV11-2 and TRBJ1-5, with 7 bases that match TRBD1. V trimming: 2 bases; J trimming: 7 bases; junction bases outside the gene matches: 14. This CDR3 has 17 amino acids. Germline values: CDR1 SGHAT, CDR2 FQNNGV. The complete variable domain, with remaining parts taken from reference TRBV11-2 and TRBJ1-5, reads EAGVAQSPRYKIIEKRQSVAFWCNPISGHATLYWYQQILGQGPKLLIQFQNNGVVDDSQLPKDRFSAERLKGVDSTLKIQPAKLEDSAVYLCASSLNSAGGRGQPQHFGDGTRLSIL.

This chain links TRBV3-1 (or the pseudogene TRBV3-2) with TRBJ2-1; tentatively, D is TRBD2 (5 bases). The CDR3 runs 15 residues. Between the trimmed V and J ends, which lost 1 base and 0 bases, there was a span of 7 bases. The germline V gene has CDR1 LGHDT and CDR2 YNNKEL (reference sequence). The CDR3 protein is CASSQAGSSYNEQFF. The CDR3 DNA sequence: TGTGCCAGCAGCCAAGCTGGGAGCTCCTACAATGAGCAGTTCTTC.

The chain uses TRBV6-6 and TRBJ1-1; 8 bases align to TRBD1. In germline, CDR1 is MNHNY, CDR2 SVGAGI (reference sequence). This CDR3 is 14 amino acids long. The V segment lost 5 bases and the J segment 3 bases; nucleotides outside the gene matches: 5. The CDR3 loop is CASSPGDRYTEAFF. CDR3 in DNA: TGTGCCAGCAGTCCCGGGGACAGGTACACTGAAGCTTTCTTT.

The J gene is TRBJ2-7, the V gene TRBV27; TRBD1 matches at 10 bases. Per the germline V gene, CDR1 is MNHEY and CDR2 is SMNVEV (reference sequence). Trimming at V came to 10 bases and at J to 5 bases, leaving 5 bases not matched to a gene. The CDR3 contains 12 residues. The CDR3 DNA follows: TGTGCCAACCCGGACAGGGGGAACGAGCAGTACTTC. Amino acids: CANPDRGNEQYF.

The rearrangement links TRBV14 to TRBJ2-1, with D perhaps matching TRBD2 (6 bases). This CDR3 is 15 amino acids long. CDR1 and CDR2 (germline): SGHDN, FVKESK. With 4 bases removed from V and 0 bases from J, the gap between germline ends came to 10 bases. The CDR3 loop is CASSPPGGSYNEQFF. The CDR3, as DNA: TGTGCCAGCAGCCCTCCCGGGGGCTCCTACAATGAGCAGTTCTTC. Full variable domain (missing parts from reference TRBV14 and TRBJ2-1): EAGVTQFPSHSVIEKGQTVTLRCDPISGHDNLYWYRRVMGKEIKFLLHFVKESKQDESGMPNNRFLAERTGGTYSTLKVQPAELEDSGVYFCASSPPGGSYNEQFFGPGTRLTVL.

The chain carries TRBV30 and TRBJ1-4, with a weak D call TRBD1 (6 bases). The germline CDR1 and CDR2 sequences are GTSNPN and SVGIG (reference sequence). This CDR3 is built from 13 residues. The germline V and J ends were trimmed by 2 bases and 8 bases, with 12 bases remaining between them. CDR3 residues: CAWSRTDKEKLFF. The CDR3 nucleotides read TGTGCCTGGAGTAGGACAGATAAGGAAAAACTGTTTTTT.

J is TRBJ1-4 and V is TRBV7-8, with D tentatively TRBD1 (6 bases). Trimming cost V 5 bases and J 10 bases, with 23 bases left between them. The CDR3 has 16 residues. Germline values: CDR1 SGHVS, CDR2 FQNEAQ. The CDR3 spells CASSPQEGGGGGKLFF. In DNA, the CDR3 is TGTGCCAGCAGCCCGCAGGAGGGGGGGGGAGGAGGAAAACTGTTTTTT.

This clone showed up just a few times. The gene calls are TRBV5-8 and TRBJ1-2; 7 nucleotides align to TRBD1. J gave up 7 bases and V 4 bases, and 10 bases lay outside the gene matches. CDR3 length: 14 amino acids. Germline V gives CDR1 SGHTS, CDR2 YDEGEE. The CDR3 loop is CASSLGQADVGYTF. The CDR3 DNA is TGTGCCAGCAGCCTAGGACAGGCCGACGTTGGCTACACCTTC.

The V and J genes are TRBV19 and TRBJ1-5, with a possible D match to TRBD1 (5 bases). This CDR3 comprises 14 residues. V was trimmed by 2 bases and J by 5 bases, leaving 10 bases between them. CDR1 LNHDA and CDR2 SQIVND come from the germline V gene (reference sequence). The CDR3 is CASSILQADQPQHF. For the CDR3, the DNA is TGTGCCAGTAGTATACTACAGGCCGATCAGCCCCAGCATTTT.

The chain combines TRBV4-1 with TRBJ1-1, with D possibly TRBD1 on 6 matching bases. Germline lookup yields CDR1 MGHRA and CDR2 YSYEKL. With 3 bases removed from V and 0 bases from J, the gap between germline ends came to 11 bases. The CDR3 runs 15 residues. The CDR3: CASSHGRGMNTEAFF. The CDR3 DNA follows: TGCGCCAGCAGCCATGGCAGGGGCATGAACACTGAAGCTTTCTTT.